Given below is one TCR beta chain in context. Trimming took 4 bases from V and 10 from J; bases not matched to a gene: 11. Germline CDR1 LNHDA, CDR2 SQIVND (reference sequence). The length of the CDR3 is 15 residues. The table came from immunoSEQ multiplex PCR; TCRdb's copy has only in-frame clones and leaves some out. This sample has approximately 34,000 clones, with 75% to 85% found just once. The sample originates from a study of blood T cell repertoires in COVID-19. The overall study: T cells, B-cell-depleted T cells, or PBMCs provided the cDNA or gDNA that served as material.

The sample taken for sequencing was peripheral blood. The chain employs TRBV19 and TRBJ2-1, with 9 bases aligning to TRBD2. The TCR sequence derives from an older woman with acute or convalescent COVID-19. The CDR3 is CASSKVSGGYGEQFF. The CDR3 DNA follows: TGTGCCAGTAGTAAGGTTAGCGGGGGCTACGGGGAGCAGTTCTTC.